The text below deals with one T cell receptor (beta chain). The antigen is not known. Germline V lookup: CDR1 DFQATT, CDR2 SNEGSKA (reference sequence). CDR3 size: 13 residues. V lost 3 bases and J 7 bases, leaving 10 bases between the germline ends. A single record per CDR3 protein comes from TCRdb applying MiXCR to the reads. The table shows roughly 760,000 distinct CDR3 sequences, with less than 40% occurring only once. This entry belongs to a study of T cell repertoires in cytomegalovirus infection. Study-level background: Public TCR beta signatures indicated both CMV infection and matching HLA type. Study findings and constraints: There were carriers of CMV plus the relevant HLA, and cumulative public TCR beta family frequency identified them. Dominating the ex vivo response were TCR beta clonotypes that were CMV-specific and HLA-C-restricted.

Sequenced material: PBMCs. The TCR originated in a human donor in good health (CMV status not recorded). Some clones in this sample may be carry-over from other donors' samples. This chain uses TRBV20-1 with TRBJ1-6; no clear D. CDR3 protein: CSARAGYNSPLHF. The CDR3 DNA is TGCAGTGCTAGGGCGGGGTACAATTCACCCCTCCACTTT.